This T cell receptor (beta chain) came from a study of CXCR3-negative and CXCR3-positive naive CD8 T cells (dated by TCRdb to 2018 to 2020). Context from the whole study: In total, some 130 million TRB reads were obtained, or roughly 1.5 +/- 0.3 million reads per library. Diversity and physicochemical repertoire analyses covered roughly ten donors pooled from two independent experiments. TRBV-TRBJ cluster analysis included naive subsets from several donors and memory cells from 3 donors.

The CDR3 sequence holds 16 residues, the cysteine and phenylalanine included. The nucleotide record is missing. CDR1 MNHEY and CDR2 SVGAGI are derived from the germline V gene. Study-level results and caveats: Comparably high repertoire diversity was found in both naive subsets, whereas much lower repertoire diversity was found in memory CD8+ T cells. Because surface CD5, which is linked to self-reactivity in mice, was comparable between the naive subsets, TCR interaction strength was also inferred from TRB CDR3 physicochemical properties. CXCR3 expression partially decreased after cryopreservation, so most assays used freshly isolated PBMCs. Compared with CXCR3-negative naive cells, CXCR3-positive naive cells had TRB CDR3s with higher hydrophobicity (lower Kidera factor 4), lower energy, and higher strength and volume indices. Naive CXCR3-negative and CXCR3-positive cells from the same donor showed similar TRBV-TRBJ usage, whereas memory cells showed distinct patterns.

The instrument given in TCRdb is NextSeq 550. The Human TCR Profiling Kit (MiLaboratory) was used to prepare UMI-labeled 5' RACE TRB cDNA libraries. The full amount of extracted RNA was used for cDNA synthesis, and the full amount of resulting cDNA was used for PCR amplification. The libraries were made side by side, with each library going through the same number of PCR cycles. The original pipeline was this. With a requirement of at least two reads per UMI, MIGEC and MiXCR extracted about 50,000 +/- 10,000 unique UMI-labeled TRB cDNA molecules per library. On average, 40,000 +/- 10,000 functional in-frame TRB CDR3 nucleotide clonotypes lacking stop codons were found per library. After each sample was downsampled to 5000 UMI-labeled TRB molecules, VDJtools was used to calculate diversity metrics such as normalized Shannon-Wiener and Chao1. VDJtools computed clonotype-size-weighted physicochemical properties of the central five CDR3 residues: interaction energy, strength, volume and Kidera factor 4. TCRdb reanalyzed the reads, keeping one entry per CDR3 protein sequence and omitting DNA. These V and J calls derive from TCRdb rather than the authors' analysis. The sample has around 60,000 distinct CDR3 sequences on record. Together, the top ten hold 0.4% to 0.5% of the sample.

Notes on this clonotype: The specificity of this receptor is unknown.

Each CD8+ T cell subset was flow-sorted in triplicate, with fewer than 350,000 cells per subset placed directly into RLT lysis buffer. To keep memory contaminants out, a stringent definition of naive CD8+ T cells was applied: CD45RO-CCR7+CD27+CD95-. Standard density gradient centrifugation was used to isolate peripheral blood mononuclear cells from buffy coats. A FACSAria III was used to flow-sort naive CXCR3-negative and CXCR3-positive CD8+ T cells. An RNeasy Mini Kit was used to extract total RNA from the sorted cells. The sequence was obtained from a human donor in good health. Some clones in this sample may be carry-over from other donors' samples. Sequenced: naive CXCR3- CD8+ T cells from blood. What the cell subset or site label conveys for this sample: CD45RO-CCR7+CD27+CD95- naive CD8+ T cells lacking CXCR3 (TNR3-). The V and J genes are TRBV6-5 and TRBJ2-5; the TRBD1 assignment by TCRdb is unverifiable without DNA. This receptor carries the CDR3 CASSYFWAGGQETQYF.